The 18 T cell receptor beta chains below all came from one sample that was sequenced in a study of Tregs in tolerant kidney transplant recipients. The repertoire was sequenced with immunoSEQ multiplex PCR; TCRdb's copy has only in-frame clones and lacks some. Its table records about 48,000 clones. The sequences come from CD4+ T cells from blood, collected before the transplant. These TCRs come from a human donor who received a combined kidney and bone marrow transplant.

Concerning this clone: The sequence runs out 3 residues before the end of the CDR3; the remainder is reconstructed from the germline J gene. This chain links TRBV20-1 with TRBJ2-5, with TRBD1 matching 12 bases. Germline CDR1 is DFQATT and CDR2 is SNEGSKA (reference sequence). CDR3 size: 16 residues. The junction had 5 bases not matched to a gene; V was cut back by 1 base and J by 2 bases. CDR3 in amino acids: CSARAGDRGRQETQYF. The DNA read from the CDR3 is TGCAGTGCTAGAGCTGGGGACAGGGGGCGGCAAGAGACC.

Turning to this clone: The CDR3 is cut off 3 residues early in the read; its end comes from the germline J gene. The J gene is TRBJ1-5, the V gene TRBV19, with D perhaps matching TRBD1 (6 bases). V lost 4 bases and J lost 1, with 8 bases in between. CDR1 is LNHDA and CDR2 is SQIVND in the germline V gene (reference sequence). The CDR3 is 14 amino acids. CDR3 protein: CASSTDRSNQPQHF. CDR3 bases read: TGTGCCAGTAGTACCGACAGGAGCAATCAGCCC.

Points on this clone: The CDR3 end falls 3 residues outside the read, so it is completed with the germline J gene. The rearrangement uses TRBV6-1 and TRBJ2-3; D gene uncertain. This CDR3 comprises 14 residues. With 2 bases removed from V and 4 bases from J, the gap between germline ends came to 10 bases. Germline CDR1 reads MNHNS; CDR2 reads SASEGT. CDR3 bases read: TGTGCCAGCAGTGAAAGGGTTCTGGCAGATACG. Protein sequence: CASSERVLADT. The CDR3 in full is CASSERVLADTQYF.

About this clone itself: The read gets to within 3 residues of the CDR3 end, and the germline J gene fills in the rest. The V and J genes are TRBV18 and TRBJ2-1; 8 bases are a match to TRBD2. The junction had 9 bases not matched to a gene; V was cut back by 0 bases and J by 8 bases. The CDR3 is made up of 16 amino acids. Germline V gene data show CDR1 as KGHSH and CDR2 as LQKENI. CDR3 DNA, as far as it was read: TGTGCCAGCTCACCACCTAGCGGGACCTTAACATATGAG. Protein product: CASSPPSGTLTYE. The CDR3 in full is CASSPPSGTLTYEQFF.

As concerns this clone: The DNA ends 3 residues before the CDR3 does, and the rest of the CDR3 is filled in from the germline J gene. This chain connects TRBV30 to TRBJ1-5, with a possible D match to TRBD1 (6 bases). V lost 3 bases to trimming and J lost 5 bases, with 11 bases between them. The V gene's germline CDR1 is GTSNPN and CDR2 SVGIG (reference sequence). The length of the CDR3 is 13 residues. CDR3 sequence: CAWSHREDQPQHF. The CDR3 DNA, read in part, is TGTGCCTGGAGCCACAGGGAGGATCAGCCC.

About this clone: The read halts 3 residues ahead of the CDR3 end, with the missing end drawn from the germline J gene. The chain has TRBV5-1 and TRBJ2-1, with D tentatively TRBD2 (8 bases). CDR3 length: 14 amino acids. The V and J ends lost 5 bases and 8 bases respectively, with 17 bases between them. The germline V gene encodes CDR1 SGHRS and CDR2 YFSETQ. The CDR3 region is CASRPGGTVYEQFF. The sequenced part of the CDR3 DNA is TGCGCCAGCAGGCCGGGGGGGACAGTCTATGAG.

With regard to this clone: The DNA ends 3 residues before the CDR3 does, and the rest of the CDR3 is filled in from the germline J gene. The chain has TRBV7-2 and TRBJ1-1; maybe TRBD1 (6 bases). CDR3 length equals 14 residues. Germline V lookup: CDR1 SGHTA, CDR2 FQGNSA. The V gene lost 7 bases and the J gene lost 0 bases, with 12 bases spanning the gap. CDR3 loop: CASTFQGLNTEAFF. Incomplete CDR3 DNA: TGTGCCAGCACCTTTCAGGGGCTGAACACTGAA.

As to this clone: The read is 3 residues too short to cover the CDR3 end, so that end is filled in from the germline J gene. This chain links TRBV6-2 or TRBV6-3 with TRBJ1-1; D gene uncertain. In germline, CDR1 is MNHEY, CDR2 SVGEGT. The CDR3 has 15 amino acids. V lost 4 bases, J lost 0 bases, and 12 bases lay in between. Incomplete CDR3 DNA: TGTGCCAGCAGTTCCGCCAGATCAGTGAACACTGAA. This sequence encodes CASSSARSVNTE. The full CDR3 sequence reads CASSSARSVNTEAFF.

For this clone: The CDR3 is cut off 3 residues early in the read; its end comes from the germline J gene. The chain couples TRBV18 to TRBJ2-7; TRBD1 matches 8 bases. V shed 5 bases, J shed 3 bases, and the junction held 9 bases outside the gene matches. CDR3 size: 15 residues. Germline V gene data show CDR1 as KGHSH and CDR2 as LQKENI. Incomplete CDR3 DNA: TGTGCCAGCTCAGCAGGACAGGGCACCTACTACGAG. It codes for CASSAGQGTYYE. The entire CDR3 protein is CASSAGQGTYYEQYF.

About this clone itself: One end of the junction fails to match germline, which may point to a read error. The read comes to an end 3 residues before the CDR3 does, leaving the germline J gene to fill in the end. This chain joins TRBV7-7 and TRBJ2-5, with 7 bases that match TRBD1. The CDR3 loop spans 13 amino acids. The germline CDR1 and CDR2 sequences are SSHAT and FNYEAQ (reference sequence). CDR3 bases read: TGTGCTAGCAGCGTGGACAGGCAAGAGACC. It encodes CASSVDRQET. The full CDR3 reads CASSVDRQETQYF.

A word on this clone: Sequencing ends 3 residues short of the CDR3 end; the germline J gene provides the rest. The chain recombines TRBV2 with TRBJ2-6; tentatively, D is TRBD1 (7 bases). V lost 3 bases and J lost 2, with 8 bases in between. Germline V lookup: CDR1 SNHLY, CDR2 FYNNEI. The CDR3 is made up of 15 amino acids. The chain's CDR3 is CASSDRGAGANVLTF. The covered CDR3 bases are TGTGCCAGCAGTGACAGGGGGGCTGGGGCCAACGTC.

With regard to this clone: The CDR3 end is not reached by the read, which stops 3 residues before it; the germline J gene fills it in. This chain connects TRBV19 to TRBJ2-3; 8 nucleotides align to TRBD1. The CDR3 is made up of 16 amino acids. CDR1 is LNHDA and CDR2 is SQIVND in the germline V gene (reference sequence). After removal of 1 base from V and 4 bases from J, the junction contained 7 bases not matched to a gene. The CDR3 loop is CASSIGTGSSPDTQYF. The part of the CDR3 DNA that was read is TGTGCCAGTAGTATAGGGACAGGGTCTTCTCCAGATACG.

A note on this clone: The CDR3 is cut off 3 residues early in the read; its end comes from the germline J gene. The chain uses TRBV29-1 and TRBJ2-2, with D uncertain. The V end lost 7 bases, the J end lost 4 bases, and 16 bases lay between the germline ends. This CDR3 contains 14 residues. CDR1 and CDR2 from the germline V gene are SQVTM and ANQGSEA. Here the CDR3 reads CSAVGTAFTGELFF. CDR3 DNA, as far as it was read: TGCAGCGCCGTGGGTACAGCTTTCACCGGGGAG.

Of note for this clone: The DNA ends 3 residues before the CDR3 does, and the rest of the CDR3 is filled in from the germline J gene. The chain combines TRBV30 with TRBJ2-5; possible D gene TRBD2, 5 bases. The CDR3 loop spans 11 amino acids. V shed 5 bases and J shed 7 bases, with 11 bases lying between them. CDR1 is GTSNPN, CDR2 SVGIG, per germline (reference sequence). The CDR3 protein is CAWLRAGTQYF. CDR3 bases read: TGTGCCTGGCTCCGGGCGGGGACC.

A remark on this clone: The observed sequence ends 3 residues before the CDR3 terminus, with the missing tail filled in from the germline J gene. The chain has TRBV7-9 and TRBJ2-2, with 8 positions matching TRBD2. This CDR3 is built from 15 residues. Germline lookup yields CDR1 SEHNR and CDR2 FQNEAQ (reference sequence). V gave up 6 bases and J gave up 2 bases; unmatched junction bases: 5. The CDR3 bases that were read are TGTGCCAGCAGGAAAGCGGGGGACAACACCGGGGAG. Its protein is CASRKAGDNTGE. The CDR3 reads in full as CASRKAGDNTGELFF. Drawing the rest from reference TRBV7-9 and TRBJ2-2, the complete variable domain is DTGVSQNPRHKITKRGQNVTFRCDPISEHNRLYWYRQTLGQGPEFLTYFQNEAQLEKSRLLSDRFSAERPKGSFSTLEIQRTEQGDSAMYLCASRKAGDNTGELFFGEGSRLTVL.

With respect to this clone: The CDR3 end falls 3 residues outside the read, so it is completed with the germline J gene. The chain employs TRBV6-2 or TRBV6-3 and TRBJ1-5; perhaps TRBD1 as D (5 bases). There are 15 residues in the CDR3. CDR1 MNHEY and CDR2 SVGEGT come from the germline V gene. The germline V and J ends were trimmed by 4 bases and 2 bases, with 12 bases remaining between them. The CDR3 bases that were read are TGTGCCAGCAGTTTAGGGGCCAGCGGCAATCAGCCC. Translating it yields CASSLGASGNQP. The complete CDR3 sequence is CASSLGASGNQPQHF.

Concerning this clone: Sequencing ends 3 residues short of the CDR3 end; the germline J gene provides the rest. V is TRBV30 and J is TRBJ1-2; 9 nucleotides align to TRBD1. This CDR3 region has 15 residues. CDR1 is GTSNPN, CDR2 SVGIG, per germline (reference sequence). With V trimmed by 0 bases and J by 4 bases, 6 bases remained unmatched. The part of the CDR3 DNA that was read is TGTGCCTGGAGTGTTTCTACGACAGGGGGCTATGGC. Protein product: CAWSVSTTGGYG. In full, the CDR3 reads CAWSVSTTGGYGYTF.

A note on this clone: The read finishes 3 residues shy of the CDR3 end, and the germline J gene is used to complete it. This chain joins TRBV2 and TRBJ2-2; D call uncertain. Germline CDR1 reads SNHLY; CDR2 reads FYNNEI. This CDR3 spans 14 amino acids. Trimming removed 2 bases at V and 1 base at J, with 5 bases between. Incomplete CDR3 DNA: TGTGCCAGCAGTGAAATCCGGAACACCGGGGAG. Encoded protein: CASSEIRNTGE. The complete CDR3 sequence is CASSEIRNTGELFF.